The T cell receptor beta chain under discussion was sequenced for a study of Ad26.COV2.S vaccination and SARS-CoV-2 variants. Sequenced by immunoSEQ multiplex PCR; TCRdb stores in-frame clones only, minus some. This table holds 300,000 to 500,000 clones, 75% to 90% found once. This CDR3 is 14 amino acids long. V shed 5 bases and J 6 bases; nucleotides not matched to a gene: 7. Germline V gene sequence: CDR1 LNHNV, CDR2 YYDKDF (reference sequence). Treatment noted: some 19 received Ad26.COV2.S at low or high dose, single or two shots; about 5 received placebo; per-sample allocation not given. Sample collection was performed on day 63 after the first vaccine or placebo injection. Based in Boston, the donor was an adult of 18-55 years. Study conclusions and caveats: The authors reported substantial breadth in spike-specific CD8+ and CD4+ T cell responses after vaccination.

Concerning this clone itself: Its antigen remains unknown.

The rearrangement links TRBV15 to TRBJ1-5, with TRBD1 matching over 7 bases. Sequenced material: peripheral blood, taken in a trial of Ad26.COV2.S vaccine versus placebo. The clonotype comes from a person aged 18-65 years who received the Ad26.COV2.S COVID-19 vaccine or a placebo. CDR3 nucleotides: TGTGCCACCAGCCTTACGACAGGGACTCAGCCCCAGCATTTT. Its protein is CATSLTTGTQPQHF.